The 29 T cell receptor beta chains presented below share a single source sample, sequenced in a study of blood T cell repertoires in COVID-19. Only in-frame clones appear in the TCRdb table, and some are missing; sequencing was by immunoSEQ multiplex PCR. The data hold around 190,000 clones, with around three quarters observed a single time. The material sequenced was PBMCs or T cells enriched from blood (not recorded which). These receptors originate from a woman between 45 and 60 years old with acute COVID-19.

V gene TRBV6-5 combines with J gene TRBJ2-1; a possible D gene is TRBD2 (7 bases). The CDR3 is made up of 14 amino acids. V was cut by 2 bases and J by 7 bases, with 12 bases left in between. Germline assignment: CDR1 MNHEY and CDR2 SVGAGI. CDR3 in amino acids: CASSYGGAGNEQFF. The CDR3 DNA reads TGTGCCAGCAGTTACGGGGGGGCCGGAAATGAGCAGTTCTTC.

The genes are TRBV5-4 and TRBJ1-3, with D possibly TRBD1 on 6 matching bases. The V gene lost 4 bases and the J gene lost 0 bases, with 11 bases spanning the gap. The V gene's germline CDR1 is SGHNT and CDR2 YYREEE (reference sequence). This CDR3 has 15 amino acids. The CDR3 is CASSIDRHSGNTIYF. CDR3 coding DNA: TGTGCCAGCAGCATAGACAGGCACTCTGGAAACACCATATATTTT.

The gene calls are TRBV11-2 and TRBJ2-5; 12 nucleotides match TRBD2. The CDR3 runs 18 residues. V was clipped by 2 bases and J by 4 bases; unmatched bases: 11. CDR1 SGHAT and CDR2 FQNNGV come from the germline V gene. CDR3 DNA: TGTGCCAGCAGCTTAACCCGGCCTAGCGGGGGGGGAATAGAGACCCAGTACTTC. This sequence encodes CASSLTRPSGGGIETQYF.

In this sample, this clone turned up a few times. This rearrangement joins TRBV4-2 to TRBJ2-4, with D possibly matching TRBD1 (6 bases). CDR1 is LGHNA, CDR2 YNFKEQ, per germline. CDR3 length: 15 amino acids. V dropped 3 bases and J dropped 4 bases, with 13 bases sitting between them. The CDR3 region has the DNA TGTGCCAGCAGCCAGGGACCAAGGGGGAAAAACATTCAGTACTTC. Translating it yields CASSQGPRGKNIQYF.

This clone was recorded once. The chain has TRBV7-8 and TRBJ1-2; 9 bases agree with TRBD1. Germline V gives CDR1 SGHVS, CDR2 FQNEAQ. V gave up 4 bases and J gave up 5 bases; unmatched junction bases: 5. CDR3 length: 14 residues. DNA of the CDR3: TGTGCCAGCAGCTCCGGGACAGGGAGTTATGGCTACACCTTC. Residues: CASSSGTGSYGYTF.

The rearrangement joins TRBV10-3 to TRBJ2-2, with no clear D. This CDR3 is 16 amino acids long. Germline CDR1 and CDR2: ENHRY and SYGVKD. Between the trimmed V and J ends, which lost 0 bases and 0 bases, there was a span of 8 bases. The CDR3 sequence is CAISESGGANTGELFF. The CDR3 coding sequence is TGTGCCATCAGTGAGTCCGGCGGAGCGAACACCGGGGAGCTGTTTTTT.

This clone was seen only a few times. The rearrangement joins TRBV5-1 to TRBJ1-1, with 8 bases fitting TRBD1. The V gene end was trimmed by 3 bases and the J gene end by 0 bases; junction bases not matched to a gene: 10. CDR1 is SGHRS, CDR2 YFSETQ, per germline. The CDR3 loop spans 17 amino acids. The CDR3 DNA reads as TGCGCCAGCAGCTACGGACAGGGCGGATGGATGAACACTGAAGCTTTCTTT. Translating gives CASSYGQGGWMNTEAFF.

This clone was picked up a small number of times. The rearrangement links TRBV6-4 to TRBJ2-2, with D maybe TRBD2 (6 bases). Trimming pared 5 bases from V and 6 bases from J, leaving 16 bases between. The germline gives CDR1 MRHNA, CDR2 SNTAGT. The CDR3 runs to 15 residues. CDR3 sequence reads: CASSHGGEVSGELFF. CDR3 coding DNA: TGTGCCAGCAGTCACGGAGGGGAGGTTTCCGGGGAGCTGTTTTTT.

This chain links TRBV28 with TRBJ2-7; a weak D match, TRBD2 (6 bases). The CDR3 contains 15 residues. The V and J ends lost 2 bases and 0 bases respectively, with 11 bases between them. CDR1 is MDHEN and CDR2 is SYDVKM in the germline V gene. Here the CDR3 reads CASSLAGGSSYEQYV. Written as DNA, the CDR3 is TGTGCCAGCAGTTTAGCAGGAGGGAGCTCCTACGAGCAGTACGTC.

The gene calls are TRBV10-3 and TRBJ1-2, with 8 bases that match TRBD1. Trimming took 3 bases from V and 3 from J; bases not matched to a gene: 3. The CDR3 has 14 amino acids. Germline CDR1 ENHRY, CDR2 SYGVKD. The CDR3 coding sequence is TGTGCCATCAGTGAAGACAGGGGAGACTATGGCTACACCTTC. It specifies CAISEDRGDYGYTF.

This sequence joins TRBV10-3 and TRBJ2-1; TRBD2 is a possible D gene (7 bases). The ends were cut back, 2 bases at V and 2 bases at J, with 16 bases in the middle. The CDR3 spans 17 residues. CDR1 is ENHRY, CDR2 SYGVKD, per germline. DNA of the CDR3: TGTGCCATCAGTGAGGGTTGGGGGGGCCTCACCTACAATGAGCAGTTCTTC. The encoded protein is CAISEGWGGLTYNEQFF.

The rearrangement uses TRBV28 and TRBJ1-5; 11 nucleotides line up with TRBD1. In germline, CDR1 is MDHEN, CDR2 SYDVKM. The CDR3 has 18 amino acids. V was clipped by 2 bases and J by 7 bases; unmatched bases: 13. In nucleotides, the CDR3 is TGTGCCAGCAGTTTAAGAGGTAACCGGGACAGGGGGAGGCAGCCCCAGCATTTT. Translated: CASSLRGNRDRGRQPQHF.

The chain employs TRBV2 and TRBJ1-2; 7 positions match TRBD1. Germline CDR1 reads SNHLY; CDR2 reads FYNNEI. The V segment lost 6 bases and the J segment 3 bases; nucleotides outside the gene matches: 7. This CDR3 comprises 14 residues. The DNA for the CDR3 is TGTGCCAGCAGGGCAGGGGGTTCATACTATGGCTACACCTTC. The encoded protein is CASRAGGSYYGYTF. Full variable domain (rest looked up from reference TRBV2 and TRBJ1-2): EPEVTQTPSHQVTQMGQEVILRCVPISNHLYFYWYRQILGQKVEFLVSFYNNEISEKSEIFDDQFSVERPDGSNFTLKIRSTKLEDSAMYFCASRAGGSYYGYTFGSGTRLTVV.

The gene calls are TRBV6-5 and TRBJ1-2; the D gene is possibly TRBD1 (5 bases). The CDR3 totals 14 residues. The V end lost 11 bases, the J end lost 8 bases, and 24 bases lay between the germline ends. The germline V gene has CDR1 MNHEY and CDR2 SVGAGI. The CDR3 DNA follows: TGTGCCCGGTGCCCCTCCCCAGGGTATTGCGGCTACACCTTC. Protein product: CARCPSPGYCGYTF.

This clone was picked up one time. The rearrangement uses TRBV7-9 and TRBJ1-6, with TRBD1 identical over 8 bases. The CDR3 is made up of 14 amino acids. CDR1 is SEHNR and CDR2 is FQNEAQ in the germline V gene (reference sequence). V shed 4 bases and J 7 bases; nucleotides not matched to a gene: 3. CDR3 bases: TGTGCCAGCAGCTCGGGACAGGTGAATTCACCCCTCCACTTT. Translation: CASSSGQVNSPLHF.

J is TRBJ1-6 and V is TRBV27; D is undetermined. Germline assignment: CDR1 MNHEY and CDR2 SMNVEV (reference sequence). Trimming removed 2 bases from V and 3 bases from J, with 5 bases in between. The CDR3 extends over 14 amino acids. The CDR3 nucleotides are TGTGCCAGCAGTTTACAAAACTATAATTCACCCCTCCACTTT. It specifies CASSLQNYNSPLHF.

The V gene is TRBV7-2, the J gene TRBJ1-2; the D is unclear. Between the trimmed V and J ends, which lost 5 bases and 0 bases, there was a span of 10 bases. This CDR3 region has 14 residues. CDR1 is SGHTA and CDR2 is FQGNSA in the germline V gene. CDR3 amino acids: CASSVPSANYGYTF. The CDR3 DNA is TGTGCCAGCAGCGTACCTTCAGCTAACTATGGCTACACCTTC.

The gene calls are TRBV5-5 and TRBJ1-1, with D possibly TRBD1 on 5 matching bases. V gave up 4 bases and J gave up 2 bases, with 12 bases separating them. In germline, CDR1 is SGHKS, CDR2 YYEKEE (reference sequence). The CDR3 loop spans 14 amino acids. The CDR3, as DNA: TGTGCCAGCAGCCCCGGGGGGGTCAACACTGAAGCTTTCTTT. Its protein product is CASSPGGVNTEAFF.

CDR3: CASAGGGSGANVLTF. The CDR3 DNA reads as TGCGCCAGCGCCGGGGGGGGCTCTGGGGCCAACGTCCTGACTTTC. This chain joins TRBV4-3 and TRBJ2-6, with 8 bases identical to TRBD2. CDR1 LGHNA and CDR2 YSLEER come from the germline V gene. This CDR3 is built from 15 residues. The trim removed 8 bases at V and 0 bases at J, leaving 3 bases unmatched.

V and J are TRBV7-2 and TRBJ1-3; 7 bases agree with TRBD1. Losses at the gene ends were 2 bases for V and 4 bases for J; bases not matched to a gene: 14. There are 18 residues in the CDR3. CDR1 and CDR2 from the germline V gene are SGHTA and FQGNSA. The CDR3 region has the DNA TGTGCCAGCAGCTTATCATGGATGTGGGACAGCGAAGGAAACACCATATATTTT. Encoded protein: CASSLSWMWDSEGNTIYF.

The chain joins TRBV28 to TRBJ1-1; TRBD1 is a possible D gene (5 bases). V was clipped by 7 bases and J by 3 bases, with 9 bases between them. The CDR3 length is 12 residues. Looked up from germline, CDR1 is MDHEN and CDR2 is SYDVKM. This CDR3 reads CASTQTDTEAFF. DNA for the CDR3: TGTGCCAGCACACAGACAGACACTGAAGCTTTCTTT.

This clone was seen only a few times. The V gene is TRBV5-1, the J gene TRBJ1-1, with D uncertain. The CDR3 has 16 residues. Germline lookup yields CDR1 SGHRS and CDR2 YFSETQ. The V end lost 0 bases, the J end lost 0 bases, and 12 bases lay between the germline ends. The CDR3, as DNA: TGCGCCAGCAGCTTGGCGCCCGGAGCCATGAACACTGAAGCTTTCTTT. The encoded protein is CASSLAPGAMNTEAFF.

The chain uses TRBV19 and TRBJ1-5; perhaps TRBD1 as D (5 bases). V was pared by 6 bases and J by 7 bases, with 13 bases between. Germline assignment: CDR1 LNHDA and CDR2 SQIVND (reference sequence). The length of the CDR3 is 13 residues. The CDR3 sequence: CASSAGIRQPQHF. The CDR3 DNA reads TGTGCCAGTAGCGCAGGGATAAGGCAGCCCCAGCATTTT.

The rearrangement joins TRBV7-9 to TRBJ2-3; 7 bases are shared with TRBD2. The ends lost 5 bases at V and 6 bases at J; junction bases unmatched: 5. Germline CDR1 SEHNR, CDR2 FQNEAQ (reference sequence). The CDR3 has 13 amino acids. CDR3 loop: CASSRTSSDTQYF. The CDR3 DNA sequence: TGTGCCAGCAGCCGGACTAGTTCCGATACGCAGTATTTT.

The chain carries TRBV2 and TRBJ2-3; 11 positions agree with TRBD1. The CDR3 contains 14 residues. After removal of 1 base from V and 7 bases from J, the junction contained 1 base not matched to a gene. The germline V gene encodes CDR1 SNHLY and CDR2 FYNNEI. The CDR3 bases are TGTGCCAGCAGTGAAGGGGACAGGGGGTATACGCAGTATTTT. It specifies CASSEGDRGYTQYF.

The gene calls are TRBV30 and TRBJ1-4, with TRBD1 matching over 8 bases. Germline lookup yields CDR1 GTSNPN and CDR2 SVGIG (reference sequence). J lost 0 bases, V lost 7 bases, and 13 bases had no gene match. This CDR3 region has 17 residues. The CDR3 DNA follows: TGTGCCTCCGGACAGGGAGAATCAATCGCAACTAATGAAAAACTGTTTTTT. This encodes CASGQGESIATNEKLFF.

This clone was found a few times. The V gene is TRBV6-5, the J gene TRBJ1-2, with TRBD1 identical over 9 bases. This CDR3 has 13 amino acids. The V segment lost 7 bases and the J segment 8 bases; nucleotides outside the gene matches: 8. In germline, CDR1 is MNHEY, CDR2 SVGAGI. CDR3 sequence: CASTQSTGGGYTF. DNA of the CDR3: TGTGCCAGCACCCAATCGACAGGGGGAGGCTACACCTTC.

This clone turned up a few times. This chain links TRBV29-1 with TRBJ2-5; maybe TRBD2 (5 bases). The germline V and J ends were trimmed by 7 bases and 2 bases, with 11 bases remaining between them. Germline assignment: CDR1 SQVTM and CDR2 ANQGSEA. There are 12 residues in the CDR3. Here the CDR3 reads CSGSPGQETQYF. In nucleotides, the CDR3 is TGCAGCGGATCCCCGGGGCAAGAGACCCAGTACTTC.

The chain joins TRBV3-1 (or the pseudogene TRBV3-2) to TRBJ2-1, with 10 bases that match TRBD2. The CDR3 covers 16 residues. Germline loops: CDR1 LGHDT, CDR2 YNNKEL (reference sequence). The V segment lost 4 bases and the J segment 7 bases; nucleotides outside the gene matches: 10. DNA for the CDR3: TGTGCCAGCAGCCCCGCCGGTAGCGGGGGGCGTAATGAGCAGTTCTTC. As protein: CASSPAGSGGRNEQFF.